This TCR beta chain was documented in a study of OX40 agonist ivuxolimab in advanced cancers. The study sampled blood at baseline, cycle 4 day 1, and cycle 7 day 1. This CDR3 contains 16 residues. Per the germline V gene, CDR1 is SGHNT and CDR2 is YYREEE (reference sequence). V lost 4 bases and J lost 4; bases outside the gene matches: 12. Data came from immunoSEQ multiplex PCR; TCRdb stores just in-frame clones and leaves some out. The sample has about 120,000 clones, 80% to 90% seen once. V usage is TRBV5-4 and J usage is TRBJ2-7; 9 bases agree with TRBD1. Sequencing used CD4+ or CD8+ T cells sorted from blood, obtained in a trial of the OX40 agonist ivuxolimab. This clonotype was sampled from an adult with an advanced solid tumor such as melanoma, head and neck, liver or kidney cancer. The CDR3, as DNA: TGTGCCAGCAGCCCGGGGACCGGGACAGGGTTGTACGAGCAGTACTTC. This sequence encodes CASSPGTGTGLYEQYF.